A single sample is the source of the 32 T cell receptor beta chains below, sequenced in a study of blood T cell repertoires in COVID-19 (dated by TCRdb to about 2020). The library was prepared using the immunoSEQ multiplex PCR assay. Imported from immuneACCESS, the table was reduced by TCRdb to in-frame sequences with V and J called. These copies leave out some clones; in studies compared against another copy, an unresolved V gene accounts for under half, and the cause of the remainder is not known. The sample includes 97,000 or so clones, with about four fifths observed a single time. 4% to 5.5% of the sample rests with the top ten. The specimen was peripheral blood. These receptors all come from a human donor in a cohort sampled during active COVID-19.

Only one count was recorded for this clone. J is TRBJ2-7 and V is TRBV3-1 (or the pseudogene TRBV3-2); TRBD2 matches 11 bases. CDR1 and CDR2 from the germline V gene are LGHDT and YNNKEL (reference sequence). The CDR3 sequence is 18 residues long. V was pared by 2 bases and J by 3 bases, with 12 bases of the junction left unmatched. The DNA of the CDR3 is TGTGCCAGCAGCCAACCTACTAGCGGGGGCCGGGGAGACTACGAGCAGTACTTC. Its translation is CASSQPTSGGRGDYEQYF.

The chain links TRBV5-1 to TRBJ2-2, with D unresolved. Germline V lookup: CDR1 SGHRS, CDR2 YFSETQ. Trimming shortened V by 0 bases and J by 0 bases, and 9 bases separated the two germline ends. The CDR3 runs 16 residues. The CDR3: CASSLAGLTNTGELFF. CDR3 in DNA: TGCGCCAGCAGCTTGGCTGGGCTCACGAACACCGGGGAGCTGTTTTTT.

There are a few counts of this clone. This sample also contains other DNA sequences that code for the same CDR3. V gene TRBV7-9 combines with J gene TRBJ1-2; 7 nucleotides agree with TRBD1. The CDR3 is 14 amino acids. The ends lost 6 bases at V and 2 bases at J; junction bases unmatched: 6. The germline CDR1 and CDR2 sequences are SEHNR and FQNEAQ (reference sequence). The CDR3 nucleotides are TGTGCCAGCAGTCGACAGGGAGGAAACTATGGCTACACCTTC. It encodes CASSRQGGNYGYTF.

The chain couples TRBV3-1 (or the pseudogene TRBV3-2) to TRBJ2-2; D not resolved. With 4 bases removed from V and 7 bases from J, the gap between germline ends came to 7 bases. The length of the CDR3 is 12 residues. CDR1 is LGHDT and CDR2 is YNNKEL in the germline V gene (reference sequence). The CDR3 sequence: CASSLQVGELFF. The DNA for the CDR3 is TGTGCCAGCAGCCTCCAGGTCGGGGAGCTGTTTTTT.

The chain carries TRBV10-3 and TRBJ2-5; 7 bases map to TRBD2. The CDR3 contains 13 residues. V lost 4 bases and J lost 5; bases outside the gene matches: 4. Germline loops: CDR1 ENHRY, CDR2 SYGVKD. CDR3 residues: CAISAREGETQYF. CDR3 nucleotide sequence: TGTGCCATCAGTGCGAGGGAGGGGGAGACCCAGTACTTC.

The chain is built from TRBV5-1 and TRBJ2-7, with 10 nucleotides matching TRBD1. Germline V gives CDR1 SGHRS, CDR2 YFSETQ. The CDR3 spans 14 residues. Trimming removed 3 bases from V and 6 bases from J; junction bases left unmatched: 6. The CDR3 region is CASSSGTGAREQYF. In DNA, the CDR3 is TGCGCCAGCAGCTCGGGGACAGGGGCCCGCGAGCAGTACTTC. The full variable domain, its missing parts supplied by reference TRBV5-1 and TRBJ2-7, is KAGVTQTPRYLIKTRGQQVTLSCSPISGHRSVSWYQQTPGQGLQFLFEYFSETQRNKGNFPGRFSGRQFSNSRSEMNVSTLELGDSALYLCASSSGTGAREQYFGPGTRLTVT.

The chain carries TRBV6-6 and TRBJ1-3, with D maybe TRBD1 (5 bases). This CDR3 spans 14 amino acids. The ends were cut back, 0 bases at V and 9 bases at J, with 12 bases in the middle. CDR1 MNHNY and CDR2 SVGAGI come from the germline V gene (reference sequence). The CDR3 sequence is CASSYSTAGPTIYF. CDR3 sequence (DNA): TGTGCCAGCAGTTACTCGACGGCAGGGCCCACCATATATTTT.

CDR3 DNA sequence: TGTGCCAGCAGCCTAACGGGAGAGACCCAGTACTTC. It codes for CASSLTGETQYF. This sequence joins TRBV6-5 and TRBJ2-5; D gene uncertain. The CDR3 is made up of 12 amino acids. The V and J ends lost 6 bases and 4 bases respectively, with 9 bases between them. The germline gives CDR1 MNHEY, CDR2 SVGAGI.

This chain connects TRBV7-2 to TRBJ2-3, with D perhaps TRBD2 (5 bases). The germline V gene encodes CDR1 SGHTA and CDR2 FQGNSA. The CDR3 extends over 15 amino acids. The V gene lost 5 bases and the J gene lost 0 bases, with 12 bases spanning the gap. The CDR3 protein is CASSPTRESTDTQYF. CDR3 nucleotides: TGTGCCAGCAGCCCAACTAGGGAGAGCACAGATACGCAGTATTTT.

The V call is TRBV18, the J call TRBJ1-1; D might be TRBD1 (5 bases). CDR1 and CDR2 from the germline V gene are KGHSH and LQKENI. V was clipped by 3 bases and J by 0 bases, with 14 bases between them. This CDR3 region has 16 residues. The CDR3 DNA sequence: TGTGCCAGCTCACCGGTAAGGGGAGGCATGAACACTGAAGCTTTCTTT. Translation: CASSPVRGGMNTEAFF.

The CDR3 sequence: CASSWTGAGTEAFF. The CDR3 DNA follows: TGCGCCAGCAGCTGGACAGGGGCGGGGACTGAAGCTTTCTTT. The V call is TRBV5-1, the J call TRBJ1-1; TRBD1 aligns across 9 bases. Germline V gives CDR1 SGHRS, CDR2 YFSETQ. Losses at the gene ends were 3 bases for V and 5 bases for J; bases not matched to a gene: 5. The CDR3 has 14 amino acids. Drawing the rest from reference TRBV5-1 and TRBJ1-1, the complete variable domain is KAGVTQTPRYLIKTRGQQVTLSCSPISGHRSVSWYQQTPGQGLQFLFEYFSETQRNKGNFPGRFSGRQFSNSRSEMNVSTLELGDSALYLCASSWTGAGTEAFFGQGTRLTVV.

This rearrangement joins TRBV6-5 to TRBJ2-7; D perhaps matches TRBD2 (5 bases). Per the germline V gene, CDR1 is MNHEY and CDR2 is SVGAGI. The CDR3 extends over 14 amino acids. V gave up 5 bases and J gave up 0 bases, with 11 bases separating them. Here the CDR3 reads CASSRRRGSYEQYF. CDR3 sequence (DNA): TGTGCCAGCAGTCGCCGCCGGGGCTCCTACGAGCAGTACTTC.

V usage is TRBV6-5 and J usage is TRBJ2-1; the D is unclear. Trimming stripped 6 bases from V and 7 bases from J, with 13 bases between. Germline CDR1 reads MNHEY; CDR2 reads SVGAGI. The CDR3 totals 13 residues. The CDR3 reads CASSLAPRNEQFF. Here the CDR3 DNA reads TGTGCCAGCAGCCTTGCCCCGAGGAATGAGCAGTTCTTC.

The rearrangement joins TRBV4-1 to TRBJ2-1; possibly TRBD2 for D (6 bases). Looked up from germline, CDR1 is MGHRA and CDR2 is YSYEKL. The CDR3 is made up of 16 amino acids. V was clipped by 4 bases and J by 2 bases, with 15 bases between them. The CDR3 coding sequence is TGCGCCAGCAGCCGGGGTCGGGGGAGCCCCTACAATGAGCAGTTCTTC. This gives the protein CASSRGRGSPYNEQFF.

V and J are TRBV6-5 and TRBJ2-5; 8 bases map to TRBD1. The junction had 4 bases not matched to a gene; V was cut back by 6 bases and J by 4 bases. Germline CDR1 reads MNHEY; CDR2 reads SVGAGI. The CDR3 has 13 amino acids. The CDR3 region has the DNA TGTGCCAGCAGGCAGACAGGGGTAGAGACCCAGTACTTC. Amino acids: CASRQTGVETQYF.

The rearrangement uses TRBV9 and TRBJ2-1; a possible D gene is TRBD1 (5 bases). Trimming removed 0 bases from V and 2 bases from J, with 9 bases in between. Germline CDR1 is SGDLS and CDR2 is YYNGEE. The CDR3 is 15 amino acids. The CDR3 DNA reads as TGTGCCAGCAGCGTAGCTTGGGGCCCCTACAATGAGCAGTTCTTC. Its protein product is CASSVAWGPYNEQFF.

V gene TRBV9 combines with J gene TRBJ2-5, with D possibly TRBD2 on 5 matching bases. This CDR3 contains 13 residues. Trimming cost V 5 bases and J 0 bases, with 8 bases left between them. Germline CDR1 reads SGDLS; CDR2 reads YYNGEE. CDR3 protein: CASSRGYQETQYF. Here the CDR3 DNA reads TGTGCCAGCAGTAGAGGGTACCAAGAGACCCAGTACTTC. The variable domain in full, with the rest retrieved from reference TRBV9 and TRBJ2-5, is DSGVTQTPKHLITATGQRVTLRCSPRSGDLSVYWYQQSLDQGLQFLIQYYNGEERAKGNILERFSAQQFPDLHSELNLSSLELGDSALYFCASSRGYQETQYFGPGTRLLVL.

The chain recombines TRBV18 with TRBJ1-1, with unresolved D. Germline CDR1 and CDR2: KGHSH and LQKENI. CDR3 length equals 13 residues. V was cut by 2 bases and J by 1 base, with 5 bases left in between. The CDR3 DNA sequence: TGTGCCAGCTCACCAATCCAGAACACTGAAGCTTTCTTT. Amino acid sequence: CASSPIQNTEAFF.

The chain couples TRBV30 to TRBJ1-1, with 7 bases fitting TRBD1. Germline CDR1 reads GTSNPN; CDR2 reads SVGIG (reference sequence). This CDR3 comprises 12 residues. Trimming at V came to 2 bases and at J to 11 bases, leaving 8 bases not matched to a gene. The CDR3 sequence: CAWSLGEGAAFF. CDR3 bases: TGTGCCTGGAGTTTGGGTGAGGGGGCGGCTTTCTTT.

The genes are TRBV7-2 and TRBJ2-5; 15 nucleotides match TRBD2. This CDR3 has 17 amino acids. In germline, CDR1 is SGHTA, CDR2 FQGNSA. After removal of 4 bases from V and 5 bases from J, the junction contained 8 bases not matched to a gene. The DNA for the CDR3 is TGTGCCAGCAGCTCGGGACTAGCGGGGGGTACTGTGGAGACCCAGTACTTC. Translating gives CASSSGLAGGTVETQYF.

The CDR3 is CASSLVGQTTYEQYF. The CDR3 DNA reads as TGTGCCAGTAGCCTGGTGGGACAGACTACTTACGAGCAGTACTTC. The V call is TRBV19, the J call TRBJ2-7; 7 nucleotides line up with TRBD1. Germline loops: CDR1 LNHDA, CDR2 SQIVND (reference sequence). The CDR3 has 15 amino acids. The trim removed 6 bases at V and 4 bases at J, leaving 12 bases unmatched.

Only a few counts were recorded for this clone. V gene TRBV19 combines with J gene TRBJ2-2, with a tentative D call TRBD1 (5 bases). The CDR3 sequence is 15 residues long. Germline V gene data show CDR1 as LNHDA and CDR2 as SQIVND (reference sequence). The germline V and J ends were trimmed by 5 bases and 1 base, with 11 bases remaining between them. CDR3 sequence: CASSLGHWNTGELFF. The CDR3 DNA reads as TGTGCCAGTAGTCTAGGACATTGGAACACCGGGGAGCTGTTTTTT.

There are a few counts of this clone. The J gene is TRBJ1-6, the V gene TRBV28; a weak D match, TRBD1 (6 bases). This CDR3 contains 16 residues. The germline V and J ends were trimmed by 5 bases and 6 bases, with 17 bases remaining between them. Germline loops: CDR1 MDHEN, CDR2 SYDVKM. The CDR3 loop reads CASSPQGGRLNSPLHF. In DNA, the CDR3 is TGTGCCAGCAGTCCACAAGGGGGACGGCTTAATTCACCCCTCCACTTT.

This rearrangement joins TRBV6-5 to TRBJ2-7; 8 nucleotides line up with TRBD1. V gave up 7 bases and J gave up 0 bases; unmatched junction bases: 8. The CDR3 loop spans 15 amino acids. Germline loops: CDR1 MNHEY, CDR2 SVGAGI. The CDR3 here is CASTTGTGGSYEQYF. Here the CDR3 DNA reads TGTGCCAGCACCACCGGGACAGGAGGCTCCTACGAGCAGTACTTC.

This clone was observed a handful of times. This chain joins TRBV5-1 and TRBJ1-1; the D is unclear. CDR1 and CDR2 from the germline V gene are SGHRS and YFSETQ. Trimming took off 4 bases at V and 3 bases at J, with 16 bases between the two ends. There are 15 residues in the CDR3. CDR3 residues: CASSPNLVPDTEAFF. The CDR3, as DNA: TGCGCCAGCAGCCCAAATCTTGTACCGGACACTGAAGCTTTCTTT.

The V gene is TRBV6-5, the J gene TRBJ2-5; tentative D call: TRBD2 (5 bases). CDR1 is MNHEY and CDR2 is SVGAGI in the germline V gene. V was shortened by 3 bases and J by 2 bases, with 10 bases between the two germline ends. There are 14 residues in the CDR3. The CDR3 reads CASSYELAQETQYF. The DNA of the CDR3 is TGTGCCAGCAGTTATGAGTTAGCGCAAGAGACCCAGTACTTC.

CDR3 bases: TGTGCCAGTAGTAAGGGACAGGGGGGGTCCTACGAGCAGTACTTC. Its translation is CASSKGQGGSYEQYF. The chain couples TRBV19 to TRBJ2-7, with 11 bases aligning to TRBD1. The CDR3 is 15 amino acids. Germline values: CDR1 LNHDA, CDR2 SQIVND (reference sequence). After removal of 4 bases from V and 1 base from J, the junction contained 3 bases not matched to a gene.

The chain links TRBV6-6 to TRBJ2-7; D might be TRBD1 (5 bases). The ends were cut back, 0 bases at V and 2 bases at J, with 14 bases in the middle. The CDR3 is made up of 16 amino acids. Germline V CDR1 and CDR2: MNHNY, SVGAGI (reference sequence). The CDR3 is CASSYSLQDITYEQYF. In DNA, the CDR3 is TGTGCCAGCAGTTACTCGTTACAGGACATAACCTACGAGCAGTACTTC.

The genes are TRBV4-3 and TRBJ1-5; D is perhaps TRBD1 (5 bases). The V end lost 0 bases, the J end lost 5 bases, and 14 bases lay between the germline ends. Germline loops: CDR1 LGHNA, CDR2 YSLEER. This CDR3 contains 16 residues. CDR3 protein: CASSQDFLLRDQPQHF. In DNA, the CDR3 is TGCGCCAGCAGCCAAGATTTCCTCCTCAGGGATCAGCCCCAGCATTTT.

The rearrangement uses TRBV5-4 and TRBJ1-2; D might be TRBD1 (6 bases). In germline, CDR1 is SGHNT, CDR2 YYREEE (reference sequence). This CDR3 is built from 15 residues. Between the trimmed V and J ends, which lost 8 bases and 2 bases, there was a span of 19 bases. In DNA form, the CDR3 reads TGTGCCAGTGTGAACCGGGGACAATGGAACTATGGCTACACCTTC. Amino acids: CASVNRGQWNYGYTF.

V usage is TRBV2 and J usage is TRBJ1-6; 7 bases match TRBD1. Germline V gives CDR1 SNHLY, CDR2 FYNNEI. The CDR3 is 16 residues long. The V gene end was trimmed by 4 bases and the J gene end by 0 bases; junction bases not matched to a gene: 3. CDR3 in amino acids: CASSGRTGSYNSPLHF. CDR3 nucleotide sequence: TGTGCCAGCAGTGGAAGGACAGGCTCCTATAATTCACCCCTCCACTTT.

V gene TRBV5-1 combines with J gene TRBJ2-7; the D gene is possibly TRBD1 (6 bases). The germline V gene encodes CDR1 SGHRS and CDR2 YFSETQ. Trimming shortened V by 3 bases and J by 6 bases, and 13 bases separated the two germline ends. This CDR3 is 13 amino acids long. CDR3 amino acids: CASSWSDSSEQYF. The CDR3, as DNA: TGCGCCAGCAGCTGGTCGGACAGCAGCGAGCAGTACTTC.